The 2 T cell receptor beta chains below all came from one sample that was sequenced in a study of Ad26.COV2.S vaccination and SARS-CoV-2 variants. The repertoire was sequenced with immunoSEQ multiplex PCR; TCRdb's copy has only in-frame clones and lacks some. This sample yields around 400,000 clones, of which approximately 89% are seen a single time; 1.9% belongs to the top ten. Treatment meaning: some 20 received Ad26.COV2.S at low or high dose, single or two shots; 5 received placebo; per-sample allocation not given. Sampling took place 63 days after the first vaccine or placebo injection. The sequenced sample was peripheral blood, obtained in a trial of Ad26.COV2.S vaccine versus placebo. The receptors shown here come from a person between 18 and 65 years old who received the Ad26.COV2.S COVID-19 vaccine or a placebo.

CDR3: CSARLGYEQYF. The CDR3 bases are TGCAGTGCTAGACTAGGCTACGAGCAGTACTTC. V is TRBV20-1 and J is TRBJ2-7; D is undetermined. Germline CDR1 DFQATT, CDR2 SNEGSKA (reference sequence). The CDR3 totals 11 residues. V was cut by 2 bases and J by 3 bases, with 5 bases left in between.

This chain joins TRBV11-3 and TRBJ1-2; 8 bases fit TRBD1. The CDR3 totals 13 residues. The germline V gene encodes CDR1 SGHNT and CDR2 YENEEA. V was clipped by 6 bases and J by 7 bases; unmatched bases: 7. The CDR3 here is CASSSTGGTGYTF. The CDR3 DNA reads TGTGCCAGCAGTTCCACAGGGGGTACTGGCTACACCTTC.